This T cell receptor beta chain was sequenced during a study of beta chain features in type 1 diabetes. Study findings and constraints: TCRB CDR3s from Type 1 diabetes patients were moderately but significantly shorter in all four CD4+ subsets. Reads derived from cDNA could over-represent cells showing high TCR expression. More deletions and fewer insertions at VDJ junctions were found in patients with type 1 diabetes.

This clone was observed a few times. Its target is unknown. CDR1 and CDR2 from the germline V gene are SGHTA and FQGNSA. The CDR3 consists of 15 residues. V was shortened by 5 bases and J by 4 bases, with 16 bases between the two germline ends. The study reverse transcribed the entire isolated RNA, so it sequenced expressed TCRB transcripts. Assay: immunoSEQ multiplex PCR; the TCRdb copy retains only in-frame clones and omits some. The table shows more than 140,000 clones, with roughly 9.3% occurring only once. The sequence came from a woman aged 40-49 years in good health. This rearrangement joins TRBV7-2 to TRBJ2-3; D might be TRBD2 (6 bases). The sample consisted of central memory CD4+ T cells from blood. Here the CDR3 reads CASSLGRRGSDTQYF. The DNA of the CDR3 is TGTGCCAGCAGCCTCGGTCGGCGGGGTTCAGATACGCAGTATTTT. The variable domain in full, completed from reference TRBV7-2 and TRBJ2-3, reads GAGVSQSPSNKVTEKGKDVELRCDPISGHTALYWYRQSLGQGLEFLIYFQGNSAPDKSGLPSDRFSAERTGGSVSTLTIQRTQQEDSAVYLCASSLGRRGSDTQYFGPGTRLTVL.